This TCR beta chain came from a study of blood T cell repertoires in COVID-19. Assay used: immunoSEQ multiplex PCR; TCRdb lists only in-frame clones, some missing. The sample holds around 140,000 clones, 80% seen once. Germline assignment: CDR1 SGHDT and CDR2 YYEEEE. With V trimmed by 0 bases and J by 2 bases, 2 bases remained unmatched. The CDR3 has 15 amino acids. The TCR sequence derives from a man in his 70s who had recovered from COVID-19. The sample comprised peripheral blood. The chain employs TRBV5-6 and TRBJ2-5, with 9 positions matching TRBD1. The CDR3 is CASSLEGTGQETQYF. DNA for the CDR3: TGTGCCAGCAGCTTGGAAGGGACAGGGCAAGAGACCCAGTACTTC. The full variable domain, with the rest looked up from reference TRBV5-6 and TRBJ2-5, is DAGVTQSPTHLIKTRGQQVTLRCSPKSGHDTVSWYQQALGQGPQFIFQYYEEEERQRGNFPDRFSGHQFPNYSSELNVNALLLGDSALYLCASSLEGTGQETQYFGPGTRLLVL.